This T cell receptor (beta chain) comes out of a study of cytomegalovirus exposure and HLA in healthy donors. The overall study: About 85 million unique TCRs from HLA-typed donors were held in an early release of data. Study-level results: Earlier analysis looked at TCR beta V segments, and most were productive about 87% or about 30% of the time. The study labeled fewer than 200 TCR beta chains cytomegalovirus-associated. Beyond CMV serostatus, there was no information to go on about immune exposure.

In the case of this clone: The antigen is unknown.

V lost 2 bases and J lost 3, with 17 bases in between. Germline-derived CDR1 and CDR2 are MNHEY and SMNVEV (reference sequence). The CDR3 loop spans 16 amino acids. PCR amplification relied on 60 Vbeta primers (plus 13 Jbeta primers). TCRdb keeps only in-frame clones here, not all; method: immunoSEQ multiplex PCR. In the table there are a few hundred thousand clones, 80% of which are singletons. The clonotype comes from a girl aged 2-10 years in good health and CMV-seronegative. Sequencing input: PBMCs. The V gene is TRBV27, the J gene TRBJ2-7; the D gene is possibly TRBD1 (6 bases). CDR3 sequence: CASSLPGHQGGYEQYF. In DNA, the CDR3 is TGTGCCAGCAGTTTACCGGGCCACCAAGGGGGCTACGAGCAGTACTTC.